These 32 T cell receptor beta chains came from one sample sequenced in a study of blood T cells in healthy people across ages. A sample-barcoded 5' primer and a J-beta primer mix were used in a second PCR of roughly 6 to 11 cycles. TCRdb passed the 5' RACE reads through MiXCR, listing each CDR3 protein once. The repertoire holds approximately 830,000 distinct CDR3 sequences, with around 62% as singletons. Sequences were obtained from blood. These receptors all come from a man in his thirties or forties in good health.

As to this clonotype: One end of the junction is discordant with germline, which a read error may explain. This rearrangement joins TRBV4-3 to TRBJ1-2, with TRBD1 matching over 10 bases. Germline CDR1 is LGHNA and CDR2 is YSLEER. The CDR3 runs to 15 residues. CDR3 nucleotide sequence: TGCGCCTGCAGCCAAGTGACAGGGGGCTTCTATGGCTACACCTTC. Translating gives CACSQVTGGFYGYTF.

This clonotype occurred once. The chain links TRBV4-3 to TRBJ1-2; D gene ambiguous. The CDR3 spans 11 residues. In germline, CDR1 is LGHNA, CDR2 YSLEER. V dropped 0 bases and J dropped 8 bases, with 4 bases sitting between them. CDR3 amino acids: CASSQDRGYTF. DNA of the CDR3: TGCGCCAGCAGCCAAGATCGGGGCTACACCTTC.

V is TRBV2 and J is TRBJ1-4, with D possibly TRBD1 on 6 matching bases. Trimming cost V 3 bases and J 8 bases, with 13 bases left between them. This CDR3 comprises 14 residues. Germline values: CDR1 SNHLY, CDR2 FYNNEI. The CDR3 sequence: CASSEGTGWEKLFF. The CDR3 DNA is TGTGCCAGCAGTGAGGGCACAGGGTGGGAAAAACTGTTTTTT.

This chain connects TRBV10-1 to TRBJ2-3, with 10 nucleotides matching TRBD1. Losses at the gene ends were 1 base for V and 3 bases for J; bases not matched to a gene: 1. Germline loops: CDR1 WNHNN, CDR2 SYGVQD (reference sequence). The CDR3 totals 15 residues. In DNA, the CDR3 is TGCGCCAGCAGTGAGTTGGGACAGGGGACAGATACGCAGTATTTT. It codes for CASSELGQGTDTQYF.

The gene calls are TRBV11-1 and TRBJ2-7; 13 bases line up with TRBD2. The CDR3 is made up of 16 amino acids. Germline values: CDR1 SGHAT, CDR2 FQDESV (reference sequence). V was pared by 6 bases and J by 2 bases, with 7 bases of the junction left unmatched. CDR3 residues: CASSPTGTSGAYEQYF. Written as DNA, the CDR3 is TGTGCCAGCAGTCCGACCGGGACTAGCGGGGCCTACGAGCAGTACTTC.

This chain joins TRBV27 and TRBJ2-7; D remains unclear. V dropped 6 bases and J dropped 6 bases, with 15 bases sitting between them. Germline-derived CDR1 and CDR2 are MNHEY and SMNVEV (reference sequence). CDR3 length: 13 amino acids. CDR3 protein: CASSTHWGGEQYF. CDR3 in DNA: TGTGCCAGCAGCACCCACTGGGGTGGCGAGCAGTACTTC.

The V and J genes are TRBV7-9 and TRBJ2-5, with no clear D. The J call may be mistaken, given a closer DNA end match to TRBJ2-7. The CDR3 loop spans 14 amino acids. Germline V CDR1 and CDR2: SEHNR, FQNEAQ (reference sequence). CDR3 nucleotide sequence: TGTGCCAGCAGCCATGCGTGGGATGACTACGAGCAGTACTTC. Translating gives CASSHAWDDYEQYF.

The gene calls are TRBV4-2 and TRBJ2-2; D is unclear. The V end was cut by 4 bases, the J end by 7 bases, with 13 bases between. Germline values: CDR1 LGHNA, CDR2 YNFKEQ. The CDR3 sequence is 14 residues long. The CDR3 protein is CASSLSERSGELFF. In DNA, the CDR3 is TGTGCCAGCAGCCTGTCTGAGAGGAGCGGGGAGCTGTTTTTT.

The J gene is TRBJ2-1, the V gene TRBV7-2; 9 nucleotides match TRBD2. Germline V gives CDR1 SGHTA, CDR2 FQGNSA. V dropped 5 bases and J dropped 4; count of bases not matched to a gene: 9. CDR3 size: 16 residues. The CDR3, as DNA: TGTGCCAGCAGCAGAGAGGGTGCGGGGGGGTACAATGAGCAGTTCTTC. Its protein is CASSREGAGGYNEQFF.

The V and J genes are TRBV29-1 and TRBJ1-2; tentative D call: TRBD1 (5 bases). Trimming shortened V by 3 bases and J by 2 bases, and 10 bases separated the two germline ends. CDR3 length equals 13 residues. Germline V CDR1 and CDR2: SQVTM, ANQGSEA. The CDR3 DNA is TGCAGCGTTGATAGGTCAGGGAACTATGGCTACACCTTC. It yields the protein CSVDRSGNYGYTF.

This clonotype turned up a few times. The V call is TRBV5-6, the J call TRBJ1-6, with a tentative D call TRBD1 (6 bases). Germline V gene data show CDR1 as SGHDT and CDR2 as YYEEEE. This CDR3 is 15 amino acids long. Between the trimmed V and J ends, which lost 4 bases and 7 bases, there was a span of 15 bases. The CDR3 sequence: CASSEQGLGNSPLHF. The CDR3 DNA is TGTGCCAGCAGCGAACAGGGACTAGGGAATTCACCCCTCCACTTT.

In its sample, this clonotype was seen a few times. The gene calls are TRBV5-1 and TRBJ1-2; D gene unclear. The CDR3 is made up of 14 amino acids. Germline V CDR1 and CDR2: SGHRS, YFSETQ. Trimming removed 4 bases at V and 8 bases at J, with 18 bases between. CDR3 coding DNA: TGCGCCAGCAGCACCTCAAATACTCCGGGGGGCTACACCTTC. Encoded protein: CASSTSNTPGGYTF.

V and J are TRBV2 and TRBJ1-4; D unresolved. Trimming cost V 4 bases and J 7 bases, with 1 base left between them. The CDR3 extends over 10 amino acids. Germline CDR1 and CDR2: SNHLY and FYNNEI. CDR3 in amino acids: CASSAEKLFF. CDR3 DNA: TGTGCCAGCAGTGCTGAAAAACTGTTTTTT.

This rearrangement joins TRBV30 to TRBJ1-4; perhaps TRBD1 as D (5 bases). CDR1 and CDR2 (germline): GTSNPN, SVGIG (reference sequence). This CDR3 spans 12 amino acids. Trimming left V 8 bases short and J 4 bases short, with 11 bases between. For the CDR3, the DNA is TGTGCCCTGACAGTGGATAATGAAAAACTGTTTTTT. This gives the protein CALTVDNEKLFF.

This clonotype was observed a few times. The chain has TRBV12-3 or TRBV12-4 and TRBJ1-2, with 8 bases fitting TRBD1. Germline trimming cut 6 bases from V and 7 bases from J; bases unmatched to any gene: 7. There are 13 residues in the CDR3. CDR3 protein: CASSRQGRGGYTF. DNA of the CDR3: TGTGCCAGCAGCCGACAGGGGCGCGGTGGCTACACCTTC.

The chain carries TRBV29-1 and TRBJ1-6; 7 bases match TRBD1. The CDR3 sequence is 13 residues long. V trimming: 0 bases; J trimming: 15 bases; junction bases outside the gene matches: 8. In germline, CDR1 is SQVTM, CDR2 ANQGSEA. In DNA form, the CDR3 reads TGCAGCGTTGAAGATCACAGGGGAGGTGTCCTCCACTTT. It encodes CSVEDHRGGVLHF.

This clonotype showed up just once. CDR3 DNA: TGTGCCACATTGGGGGGGGATCCCTACGAGCAGTACTTC. Residues: CATLGGDPYEQYF. V and J are TRBV27 and TRBJ2-7; TRBD2 matches 7 bases. The CDR3 totals 13 residues. Germline CDR1 reads MNHEY; CDR2 reads SMNVEV (reference sequence). V gave up 10 bases and J gave up 2 bases; unmatched junction bases: 8.

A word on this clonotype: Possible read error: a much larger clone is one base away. The CDR3 reads CACRTPSGQGAGGANVLTF. The CDR3 nucleotides read TGTGCCTGCAGGACACCTTCCGGACAGGGGGCGGGTGGGGCCAACGTCCTGACTTTC. The V gene is TRBV28, the J gene TRBJ2-6; 11 bases line up with TRBD1. The CDR3 runs to 19 residues. From germline, CDR1 is MDHEN and CDR2 SYDVKM.

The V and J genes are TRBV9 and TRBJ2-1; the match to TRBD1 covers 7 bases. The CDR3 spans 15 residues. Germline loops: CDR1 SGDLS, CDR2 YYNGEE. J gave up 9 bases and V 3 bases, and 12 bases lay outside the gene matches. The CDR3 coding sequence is TGTGCCAGCAGCGGAGGACAGGAGATGCGTGGTGAGCAGTTCTTC. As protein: CASSGGQEMRGEQFF.

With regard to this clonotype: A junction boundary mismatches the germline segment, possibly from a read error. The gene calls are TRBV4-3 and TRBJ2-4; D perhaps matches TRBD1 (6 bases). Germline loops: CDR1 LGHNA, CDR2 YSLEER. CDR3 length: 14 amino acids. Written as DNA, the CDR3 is TGCGCCAGCGGCCATGCGACAGGAACCTACGGGCAGTACTTC. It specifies CASGHATGTYGQYF.

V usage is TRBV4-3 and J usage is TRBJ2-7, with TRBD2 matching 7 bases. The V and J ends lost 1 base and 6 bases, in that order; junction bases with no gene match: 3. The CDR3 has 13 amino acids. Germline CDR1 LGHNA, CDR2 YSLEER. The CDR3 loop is CASSQAGGGEQYF. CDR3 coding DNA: TGCGCCAGCAGCCAAGCAGGCGGGGGCGAGCAGTACTTC.

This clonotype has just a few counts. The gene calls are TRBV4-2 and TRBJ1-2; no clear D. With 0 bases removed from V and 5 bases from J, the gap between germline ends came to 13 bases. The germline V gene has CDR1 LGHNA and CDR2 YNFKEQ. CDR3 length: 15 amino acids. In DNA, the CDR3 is TGTGCCAGCAGCCAAGATCGACCGGCGAGATATGGCTACACCTTC. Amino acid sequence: CASSQDRPARYGYTF.

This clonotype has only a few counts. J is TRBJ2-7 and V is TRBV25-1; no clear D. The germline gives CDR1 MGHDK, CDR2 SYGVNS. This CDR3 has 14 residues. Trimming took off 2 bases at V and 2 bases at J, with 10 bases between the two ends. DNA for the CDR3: TGTGCCAGCAGTGAACCCGGGCTCACCTACGAGCAGTACTTC. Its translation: CASSEPGLTYEQYF.

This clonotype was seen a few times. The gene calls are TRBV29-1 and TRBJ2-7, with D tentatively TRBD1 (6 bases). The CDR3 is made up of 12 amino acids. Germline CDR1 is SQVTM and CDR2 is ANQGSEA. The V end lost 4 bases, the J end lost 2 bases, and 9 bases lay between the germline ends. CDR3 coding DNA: TGCAGCGTTGCCCGGACAGCCTACGAGCAGTACTTC. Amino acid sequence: CSVARTAYEQYF.

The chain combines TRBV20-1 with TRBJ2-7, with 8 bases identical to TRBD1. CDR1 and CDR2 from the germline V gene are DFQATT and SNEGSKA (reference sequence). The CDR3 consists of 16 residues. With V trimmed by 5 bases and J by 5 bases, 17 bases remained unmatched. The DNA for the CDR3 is TGCAGTGCTCATCCGCCCCGGACAGGGCTGACCCACGAGCAGTACTTC. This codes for CSAHPPRTGLTHEQYF.

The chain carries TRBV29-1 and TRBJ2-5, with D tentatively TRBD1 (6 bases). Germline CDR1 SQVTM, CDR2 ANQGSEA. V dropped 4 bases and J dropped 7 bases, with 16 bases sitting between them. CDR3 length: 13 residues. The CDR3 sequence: CSVVGARDGTQYF. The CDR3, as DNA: TGCAGCGTTGTGGGGGCCCGGGACGGGACCCAGTACTTC.

CDR3 amino acids: CAISALDSGANVLTF. Written as DNA, the CDR3 is TGTGCCATCAGTGCCCTCGACTCTGGGGCCAACGTCCTGACTTTC. This rearrangement joins TRBV10-3 to TRBJ2-6; D ambiguous. Trimming removed 4 bases from V and 0 bases from J, with 7 bases in between. Germline V gene lookup returns CDR1 ENHRY and CDR2 SYGVKD. CDR3 length equals 15 residues.

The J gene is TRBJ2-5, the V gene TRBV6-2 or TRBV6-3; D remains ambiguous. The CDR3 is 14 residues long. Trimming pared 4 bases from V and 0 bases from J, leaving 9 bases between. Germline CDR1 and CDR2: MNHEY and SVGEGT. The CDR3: CASSFTAYQETQYF. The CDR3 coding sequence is TGTGCCAGCAGTTTCACAGCGTACCAAGAGACCCAGTACTTC.

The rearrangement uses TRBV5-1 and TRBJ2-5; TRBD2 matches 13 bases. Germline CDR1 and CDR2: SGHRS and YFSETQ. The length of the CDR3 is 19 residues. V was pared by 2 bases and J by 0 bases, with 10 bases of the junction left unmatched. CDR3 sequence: CASSFLGTGTSGDQETQYF. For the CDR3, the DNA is TGCGCCAGCAGCTTTCTTGGGACAGGGACTAGCGGGGACCAAGAGACCCAGTACTTC.

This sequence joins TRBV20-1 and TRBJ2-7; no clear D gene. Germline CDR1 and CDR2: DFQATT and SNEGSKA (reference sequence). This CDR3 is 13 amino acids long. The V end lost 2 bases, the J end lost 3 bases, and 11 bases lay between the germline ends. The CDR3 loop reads CSARRLKIYEQYF. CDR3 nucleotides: TGCAGTGCTAGACGTCTTAAGATCTACGAGCAGTACTTC.

The CDR3 DNA reads as TGCGCCAGCAGCCTATGGTGGGGACATCAGGAAAAACTGTTTTTT. The encoded protein is CASSLWWGHQEKLFF. The rearrangement joins TRBV5-1 to TRBJ1-4, with TRBD1 as a possible D gene (6 bases). Trimming shortened V by 4 bases and J by 8 bases, and 18 bases separated the two germline ends. Germline CDR1 is SGHRS and CDR2 is YFSETQ. The CDR3 covers 15 residues.

CDR3 DNA: TGTGCCAGCAGTTACTCGAAAGGCGGGGAAGCTTTCTTT. Translated, it gives CASSYSKGGEAFF. The rearrangement links TRBV6-5 to TRBJ1-1; unclear D gene. Trimming left V 0 bases short and J 8 bases short, with 10 bases between. Germline loops: CDR1 MNHEY, CDR2 SVGAGI. This CDR3 has 13 residues.